Listed below are T cell receptor beta chains from one sample, sequenced in a study of blood T cell repertoires in COVID-19. Data came from immunoSEQ multiplex PCR; TCRdb stores just in-frame clones and leaves some out. Of under 70,000 clones in the sample, 88% were seen once. Sequenced material: peripheral blood. These receptors were collected from a woman in her sixties with COVID-19, enrolled during active disease. CDR3s include the opening cysteine and the closing phenylalanine or tryptophan. D genes are given only for firm matches. Clone size is not always given. Where it is, it says once, few, many or a class for expanded clones.

DNA: TGTGCCAGCATAAATGCGGGGCGGGAGCTAAATGAGCAGTTCTTC
CDR3: CASINAGRELNEQFF
size: NA
V: TRBV7-2
J: TRBJ2-1
D: TRBD2

DNA: TGTGCCAGCAGTTTGGGGGGGTTCGGGGAGCTGTTTTTT
CDR3: CASSLGGFGELFF
size: NA
V: TRBV27
J: TRBJ2-2
D: TRBD2

DNA: TGTGCCAGCAGTGGGGGGACAGGGGGCTATGGCTACACCTTC
CDR3: CASSGGTGGYGYTF
size: once
V: TRBV27
J: TRBJ1-2
D: TRBD1

DNA: TGTGCCAGCAGCTTCAATCCTACGGGACAGGAGAACACTGAAGCTTTCTTT
CDR3: CASSFNPTGQENTEAFF
size: NA
V: TRBV5-6
J: TRBJ1-1
D: TRBD1

DNA: TGCGCCAGCAGCTTCGACAGGGGCACCTATGGCTACACCTTC
CDR3: CASSFDRGTYGYTF
size: NA
V: TRBV5-1
J: TRBJ1-2
D: TRBD1

DNA: TGTGCCTGGAGTGCAGACTCCGGGGGCTATGGCTACACCTTC
CDR3: CAWSADSGGYGYTF
size: NA
V: TRBV30
J: TRBJ1-2
D: NA

DNA: TGTGCCAGCTCAGGGACAGTCCGGGGTGAAAAACTGTTTTTT
CDR3: CASSGTVRGEKLFF
size: NA
V: TRBV18
J: TRBJ1-4
D: TRBD1

DNA: TGTGCCAGCAGCTTAGATGGGGCTGGCCGTGAAGCTTTCTTT
CDR3: CASSLDGAGREAFF
size: NA
V: TRBV7-2
J: TRBJ1-1
D: NA

DNA: TGTGCCAGCAGTTATGGGTTTATCGGACAGATTACCGGGGAGCTGTTTTTT
CDR3: CASSYGFIGQITGELFF
size: NA
V: TRBV6-2/TRBV6-3
J: TRBJ2-2
D: NA

DNA: TGTGCCACCAGTGATTCCAGCGGTGAGCAGTACTTC
CDR3: CATSDSSGEQYF
size: few
V: TRBV24-1
J: TRBJ2-7
D: NA

DNA: TGCGCCAGCAGCCAAGTTGTATTCACTGAAGCTTTCTTT
CDR3: CASSQVVFTEAFF
size: NA
V: TRBV4-3
J: TRBJ1-1
D: NA

DNA: TGTGCCAGCAGCCAAGATGGGCTGAGGGGGCCAGGGGTCGTTGACACTGAAGCTTTCTTT
CDR3: CASSQDGLRGPGVVDTEAFF
size: NA
V: TRBV4-2
J: TRBJ1-1
D: TRBD1

DNA: TGTGCCAGTAGTAAGCCCCAAATGCCGGTGATCAATCAGCCCCAGCATTTT
CDR3: CASSKPQMPVINQPQHF
size: NA
V: TRBV19
J: TRBJ1-5
D: NA

DNA: TGTGCCAGCAGCCAGACAGGGGCCGGAAACACCATATATTTT
CDR3: CASSQTGAGNTIYF
size: NA
V: TRBV3-1/TRBV3-2
J: TRBJ1-3
D: TRBD1

DNA: TGTGCCAGCAGTCCCTGGGACAGGGGAAACACTGAAGCTTTCTTT
CDR3: CASSPWDRGNTEAFF
size: NA
V: TRBV27
J: TRBJ1-1
D: TRBD1

DNA: TGTGCCAGTAGTATCCGGATAGGGGGACTAGACGAGCAGTACTTC
CDR3: CASSIRIGGLDEQYF
size: NA
V: TRBV19
J: TRBJ2-7
D: TRBD2

DNA: TGTGCCAGCATCCGAGGGGGCGCTCCCTCCTACGAGCAGTACTTC
CDR3: CASIRGGAPSYEQYF
size: once
V: TRBV2
J: TRBJ2-7
D: TRBD1

DNA: TGTGCCAGCAGCTTTTCCCCTAGCGGGAGTACAACCGGGGAGCTGTTTTTT
CDR3: CASSFSPSGSTTGELFF
size: NA
V: TRBV11-2
J: TRBJ2-2
D: TRBD2

DNA: TGTGCCAGCAGCCGGGGACTAGCGGTCAATGAGCAGTTCTTC
CDR3: CASSRGLAVNEQFF
size: NA
V: TRBV9
J: TRBJ2-1
D: TRBD2

DNA: TGTGCCAGCAGCGATCGACAGGGGCAGGAAGAGACCCAGTACTTC
CDR3: CASSDRQGQEETQYF
size: NA
V: TRBV6-2/TRBV6-3
J: TRBJ2-5
D: TRBD1

DNA: TGTGCCAGCAGTCAAAGACAGGGATTTTTGTCACCCCTCCACTTT
CDR3: CASSQRQGFLSPLHF
size: NA
V: TRBV28
J: TRBJ1-6
D: TRBD1

DNA: TGTGCCAGCAGCGCGACAGGGACTTACAATGAGCAGTTCTTC
CDR3: CASSATGTYNEQFF
size: once
V: TRBV3-1/TRBV3-2
J: TRBJ2-1
D: NA